This T cell receptor beta chain was retrieved from a study of cytomegalovirus exposure and HLA in healthy donors. A roughly 130-subject validation cohort, separate from the approximately 720-subject first cohort, supplied the donors. V lost 3 bases, J lost 2 bases, and 8 bases lay in between. Germline V gives CDR1 SEHNR, CDR2 FQNEAQ (reference sequence). This CDR3 is 13 amino acids long. The repertoire was sequenced with immunoSEQ multiplex PCR; TCRdb's copy has only in-frame clones and lacks some. The sample lists fewer than 200,000 clones; around nine tenths were seen once. The V call is TRBV7-9, the J call TRBJ2-7, with D possibly TRBD1 on 5 matching bases. This TCR came from a man in his thirties or forties in good health and CMV-seropositive. Sequenced sample: PBMCs. The CDR3 DNA follows: TGTGCCAGCAGCTTCCAGGGAACCTACGAGCAGTACTTC. Protein: CASSFQGTYEQYF.